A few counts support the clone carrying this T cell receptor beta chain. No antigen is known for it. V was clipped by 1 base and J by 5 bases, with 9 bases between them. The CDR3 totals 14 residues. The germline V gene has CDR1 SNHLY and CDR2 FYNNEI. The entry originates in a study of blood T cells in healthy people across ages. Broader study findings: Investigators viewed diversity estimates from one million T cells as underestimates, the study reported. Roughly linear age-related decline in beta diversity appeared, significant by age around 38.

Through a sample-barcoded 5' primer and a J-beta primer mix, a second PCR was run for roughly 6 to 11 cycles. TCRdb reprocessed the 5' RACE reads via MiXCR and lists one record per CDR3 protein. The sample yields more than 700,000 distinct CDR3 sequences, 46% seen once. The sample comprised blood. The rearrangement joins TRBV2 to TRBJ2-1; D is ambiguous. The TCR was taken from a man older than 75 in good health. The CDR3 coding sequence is TGTGCCAGCAGTGAAGGTCTGCAGAACAATGAGCAGTTCTTC. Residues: CASSEGLQNNEQFF.